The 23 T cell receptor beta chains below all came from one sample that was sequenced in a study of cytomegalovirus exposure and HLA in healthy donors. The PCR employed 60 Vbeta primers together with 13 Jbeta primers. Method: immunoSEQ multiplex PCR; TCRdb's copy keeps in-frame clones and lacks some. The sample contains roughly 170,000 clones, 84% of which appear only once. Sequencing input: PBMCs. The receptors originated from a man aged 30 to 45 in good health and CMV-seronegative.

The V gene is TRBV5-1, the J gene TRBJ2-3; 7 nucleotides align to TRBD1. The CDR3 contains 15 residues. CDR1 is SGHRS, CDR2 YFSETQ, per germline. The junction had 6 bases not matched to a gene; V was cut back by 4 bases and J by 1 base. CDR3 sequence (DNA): TGCGCCAGCAGCCACCGGGACAGCCGCACAGATACGCAGTATTTT. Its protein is CASSHRDSRTDTQYF.

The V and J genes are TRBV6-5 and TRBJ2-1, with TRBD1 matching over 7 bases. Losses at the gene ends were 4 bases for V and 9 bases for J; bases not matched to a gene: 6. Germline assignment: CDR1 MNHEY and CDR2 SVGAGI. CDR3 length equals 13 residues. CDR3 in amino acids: CASSFSTGVEQFF. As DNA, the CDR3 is TGTGCCAGCAGTTTCTCAACAGGGGTTGAGCAGTTCTTC.

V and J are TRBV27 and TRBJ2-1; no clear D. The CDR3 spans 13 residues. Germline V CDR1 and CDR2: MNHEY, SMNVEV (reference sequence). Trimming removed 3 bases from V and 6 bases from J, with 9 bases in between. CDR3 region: CASSLIAVNEQFF. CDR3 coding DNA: TGTGCCAGCAGTTTGATAGCCGTCAATGAGCAGTTCTTC.

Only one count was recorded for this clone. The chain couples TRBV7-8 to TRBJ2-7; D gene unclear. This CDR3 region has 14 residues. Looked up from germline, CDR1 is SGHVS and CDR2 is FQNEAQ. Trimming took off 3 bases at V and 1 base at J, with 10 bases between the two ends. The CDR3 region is CASSLGHGSYEQYF. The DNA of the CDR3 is TGTGCCAGCAGCTTGGGCCACGGATCCTACGAGCAGTACTTC.

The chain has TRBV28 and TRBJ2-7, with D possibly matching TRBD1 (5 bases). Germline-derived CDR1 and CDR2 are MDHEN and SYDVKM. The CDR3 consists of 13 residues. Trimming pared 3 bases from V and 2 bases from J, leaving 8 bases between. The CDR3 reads CASSFGQPYEQYF. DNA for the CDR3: TGTGCCAGCAGTTTCGGACAACCCTACGAGCAGTACTTC. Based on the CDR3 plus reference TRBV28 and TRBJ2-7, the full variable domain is DVKVTQSSRYLVKRTGEKVFLECVQDMDHENMFWYRQDPGLGLRLIYFSYDVKMKEKGDIPEGYSVSREKKERFSLILESASTNQTSMYLCASSFGQPYEQYFGPGTRLTVT.

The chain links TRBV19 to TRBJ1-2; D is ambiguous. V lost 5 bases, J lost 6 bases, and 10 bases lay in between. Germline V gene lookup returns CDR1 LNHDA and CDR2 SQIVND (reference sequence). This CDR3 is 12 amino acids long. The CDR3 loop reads CASSLRLHGYTF. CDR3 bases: TGTGCCAGTAGTCTCAGACTCCATGGCTACACCTTC.

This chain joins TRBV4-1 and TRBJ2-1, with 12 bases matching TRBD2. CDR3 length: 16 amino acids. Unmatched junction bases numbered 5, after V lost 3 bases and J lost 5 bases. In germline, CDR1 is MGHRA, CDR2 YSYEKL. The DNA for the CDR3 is TGCGCCAGCAGCCAGCCGACTAGCGGGAGAGACAATGAGCAGTTCTTC. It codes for CASSQPTSGRDNEQFF.

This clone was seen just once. CDR3 in amino acids: CASSRGTASGETQYF. The CDR3 nucleotides read TGTGCCAGCAGCCGTGGGACAGCCTCCGGGGAGACCCAGTACTTC. This sequence joins TRBV7-9 and TRBJ2-5, with 7 nucleotides matching TRBD1. Germline CDR1 is SEHNR and CDR2 is FQNEAQ (reference sequence). With V trimmed by 5 bases and J by 5 bases, 11 bases remained unmatched. This CDR3 contains 15 residues.

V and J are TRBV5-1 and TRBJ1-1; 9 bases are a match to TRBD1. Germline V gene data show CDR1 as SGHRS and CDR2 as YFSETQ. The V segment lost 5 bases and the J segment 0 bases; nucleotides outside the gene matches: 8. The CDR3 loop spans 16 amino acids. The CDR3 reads CASREGQGRMNTEAFF. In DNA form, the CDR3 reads TGCGCCAGCAGGGAGGGACAGGGCCGTATGAACACTGAAGCTTTCTTT.

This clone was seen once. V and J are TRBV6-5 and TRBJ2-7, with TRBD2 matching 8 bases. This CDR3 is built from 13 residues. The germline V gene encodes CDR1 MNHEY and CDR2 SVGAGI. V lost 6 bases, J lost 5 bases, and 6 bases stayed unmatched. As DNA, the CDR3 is TGTGCCAGCAGCCGAGCGGGGGCTCACGAGCAGTACTTC. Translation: CASSRAGAHEQYF.

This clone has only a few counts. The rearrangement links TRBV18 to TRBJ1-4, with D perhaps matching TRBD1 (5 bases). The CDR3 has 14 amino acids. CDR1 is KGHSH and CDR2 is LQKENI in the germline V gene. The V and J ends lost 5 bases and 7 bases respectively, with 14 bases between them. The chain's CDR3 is CASSSTTGSEKLFF. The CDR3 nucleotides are TGTGCCAGCTCATCAACCACAGGTTCTGAAAAACTGTTTTTT.

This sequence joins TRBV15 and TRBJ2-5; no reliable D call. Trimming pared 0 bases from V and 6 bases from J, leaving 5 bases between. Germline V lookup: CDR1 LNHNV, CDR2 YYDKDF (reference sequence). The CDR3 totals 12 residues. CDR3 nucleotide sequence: TGTGCCACCAGCAGAGATGTAAAGACCCAGTACTTC. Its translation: CATSRDVKTQYF.

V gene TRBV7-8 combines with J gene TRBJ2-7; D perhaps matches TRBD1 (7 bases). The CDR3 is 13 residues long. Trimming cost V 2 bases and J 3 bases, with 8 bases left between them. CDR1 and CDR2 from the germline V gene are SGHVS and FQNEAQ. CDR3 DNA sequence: TGTGCCAGCAGCTTACAGGGGGGCTACGAGCAGTACTTC. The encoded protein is CASSLQGGYEQYF.

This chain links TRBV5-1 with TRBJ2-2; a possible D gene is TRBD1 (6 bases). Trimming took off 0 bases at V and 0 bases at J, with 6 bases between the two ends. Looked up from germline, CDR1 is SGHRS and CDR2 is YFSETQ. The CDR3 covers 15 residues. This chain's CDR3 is CASSLDRANTGELFF. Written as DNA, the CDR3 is TGCGCCAGCAGCTTGGACAGGGCGAACACCGGGGAGCTGTTTTTT.

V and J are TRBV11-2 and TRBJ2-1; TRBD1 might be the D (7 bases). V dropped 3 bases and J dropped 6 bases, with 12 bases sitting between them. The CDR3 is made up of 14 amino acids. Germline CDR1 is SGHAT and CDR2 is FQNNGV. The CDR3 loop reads CASSFAGQLNEQFF. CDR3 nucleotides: TGTGCCAGCAGCTTCGCGGGACAGCTCAATGAGCAGTTCTTC. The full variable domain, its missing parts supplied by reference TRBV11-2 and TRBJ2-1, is EAGVAQSPRYKIIEKRQSVAFWCNPISGHATLYWYQQILGQGPKLLIQFQNNGVVDDSQLPKDRFSAERLKGVDSTLKIQPAKLEDSAVYLCASSFAGQLNEQFFGPGTRLTVL.

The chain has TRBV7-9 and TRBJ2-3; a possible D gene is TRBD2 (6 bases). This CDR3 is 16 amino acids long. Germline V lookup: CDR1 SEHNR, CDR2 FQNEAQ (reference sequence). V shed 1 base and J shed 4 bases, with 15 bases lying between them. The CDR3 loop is CASSLGLRESPDTQYF. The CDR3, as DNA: TGTGCCAGCAGCTTAGGGTTACGGGAGAGTCCAGATACGCAGTATTTT.

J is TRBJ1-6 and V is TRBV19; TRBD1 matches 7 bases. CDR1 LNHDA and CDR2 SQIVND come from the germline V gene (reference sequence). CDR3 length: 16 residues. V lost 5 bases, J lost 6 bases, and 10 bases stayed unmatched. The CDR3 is CASSVDRAGGNSPLHF. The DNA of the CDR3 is TGTGCCAGTAGTGTCGACAGGGCGGGTGGTAATTCACCCCTCCACTTT.

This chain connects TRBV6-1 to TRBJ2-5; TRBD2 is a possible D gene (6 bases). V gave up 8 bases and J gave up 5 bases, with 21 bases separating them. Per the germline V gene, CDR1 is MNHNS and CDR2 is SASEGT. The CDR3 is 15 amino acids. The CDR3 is CASGPGTPLGETQYF. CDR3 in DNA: TGTGCCAGCGGTCCGGGGACTCCCCTGGGGGAGACCCAGTACTTC.

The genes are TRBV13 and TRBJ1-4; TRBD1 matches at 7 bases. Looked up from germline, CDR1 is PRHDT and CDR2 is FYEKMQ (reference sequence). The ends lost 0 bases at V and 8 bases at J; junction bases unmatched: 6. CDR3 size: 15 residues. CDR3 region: CASSLGKGAPEKLFF. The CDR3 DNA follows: TGTGCCAGCAGCTTAGGAAAGGGGGCGCCGGAAAAACTGTTTTTT.

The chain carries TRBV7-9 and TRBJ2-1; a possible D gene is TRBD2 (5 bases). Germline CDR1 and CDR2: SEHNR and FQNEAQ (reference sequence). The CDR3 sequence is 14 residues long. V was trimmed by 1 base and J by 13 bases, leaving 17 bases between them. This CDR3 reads CASSLVPEEITQFF. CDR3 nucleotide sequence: TGTGCCAGCAGCTTAGTGCCGGAGGAGATTACCCAGTTCTTC.

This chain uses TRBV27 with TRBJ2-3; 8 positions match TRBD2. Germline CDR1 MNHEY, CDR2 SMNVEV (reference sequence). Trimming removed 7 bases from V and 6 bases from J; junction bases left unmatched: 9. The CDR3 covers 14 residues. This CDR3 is CASKWVAGSDTQYF. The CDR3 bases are TGTGCCAGCAAATGGGTAGCGGGGAGCGATACGCAGTATTTT.

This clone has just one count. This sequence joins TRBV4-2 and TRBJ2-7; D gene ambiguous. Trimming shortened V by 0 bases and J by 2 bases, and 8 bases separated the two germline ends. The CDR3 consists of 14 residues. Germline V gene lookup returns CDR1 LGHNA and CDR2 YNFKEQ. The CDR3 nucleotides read TGTGCCAGCAGCCAAGAGCAGTCCACCTACGAGCAGTACTTC. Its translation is CASSQEQSTYEQYF.

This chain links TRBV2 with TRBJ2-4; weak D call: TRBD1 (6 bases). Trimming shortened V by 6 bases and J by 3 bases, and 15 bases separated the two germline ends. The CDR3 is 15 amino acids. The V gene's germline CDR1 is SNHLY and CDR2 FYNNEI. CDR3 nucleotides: TGTGCCAGCAGGCCCAGGGGAAGGGACAAAAACATTCAGTACTTC. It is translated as CASRPRGRDKNIQYF.